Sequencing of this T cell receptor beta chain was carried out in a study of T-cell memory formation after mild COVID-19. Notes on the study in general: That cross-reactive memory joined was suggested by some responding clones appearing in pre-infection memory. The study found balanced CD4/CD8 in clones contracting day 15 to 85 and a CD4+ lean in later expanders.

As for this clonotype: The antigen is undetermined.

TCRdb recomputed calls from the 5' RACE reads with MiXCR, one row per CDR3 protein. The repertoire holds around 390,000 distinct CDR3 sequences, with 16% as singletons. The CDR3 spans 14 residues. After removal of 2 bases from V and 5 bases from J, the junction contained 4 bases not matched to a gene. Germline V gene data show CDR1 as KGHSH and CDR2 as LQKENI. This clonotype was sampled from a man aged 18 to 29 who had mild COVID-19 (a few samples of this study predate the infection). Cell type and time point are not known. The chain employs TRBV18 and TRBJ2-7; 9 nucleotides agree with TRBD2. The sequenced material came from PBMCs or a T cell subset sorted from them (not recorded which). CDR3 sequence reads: CASSPTGLANEQYF. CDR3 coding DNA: TGTGCCAGCTCACCAACAGGACTAGCGAACGAGCAGTACTTC.